One sample yielded the 20 T cell receptor beta chains listed below, sequenced in a study of early T cells in non-severe SARS-CoV-2 infection. Each CDR3 protein gets one entry after TCRdb re-called the 5' RACE reads with MiXCR. Of 30,000 to 40,000 distinct CDR3 sequences listed, approximately 4.6% are singletons. Material: whole blood. The receptors come from an adult who was a healthcare worker with PCR-confirmed SARS-CoV-2 infection or an uninfected control (not recorded which).

This clonotype was recorded once. The chain joins TRBV2 to TRBJ1-4; D is unresolved. The ends were cut back, 2 bases at V and 0 bases at J, with 7 bases in the middle. Germline loops: CDR1 SNHLY, CDR2 FYNNEI. This CDR3 region has 15 residues. The CDR3 DNA follows: TGTGCCAGCAGTGAAACCCTTACAACTAATGAAAAACTGTTTTTT. Encoded protein: CASSETLTTNEKLFF.

This clonotype has at least ten counts. V and J are TRBV5-1 and TRBJ2-1; perhaps D is TRBD1 or TRBD2 (5 bases each). Germline CDR1 SGHRS, CDR2 YFSETQ. V was clipped by 1 base and J by 8 bases, with 13 bases between them. This CDR3 is built from 14 residues. DNA of the CDR3: TGCGCCAGCAGCTTGTCCGGGACCCGAGATGAGCAGTTCTTC. This codes for CASSLSGTRDEQFF.

This clonotype was recorded many times. CDR3 region: CSALRGGDGNQPQHF. DNA for the CDR3: TGCAGTGCGCTCCGAGGGGGTGATGGCAATCAGCCCCAGCATTTT. The chain has TRBV20-1 and TRBJ1-5, with D possibly TRBD1 on 6 matching bases. This CDR3 is built from 15 residues. Germline V gene lookup returns CDR1 DFQATT and CDR2 SNEGSKA (reference sequence). Trimming left V 6 bases short and J 2 bases short, with 17 bases between.

This chain links TRBV9 with TRBJ2-3, with D maybe TRBD2 (7 bases). The CDR3 runs 15 residues. Germline V gene sequence: CDR1 SGDLS, CDR2 YYNGEE. V was cut by 2 bases and J by 1 base, with 11 bases left in between. The CDR3 protein is CASSVGGQGTDTQYF. In DNA form, the CDR3 reads TGTGCCAGCAGCGTGGGGGGGCAGGGCACAGATACGCAGTATTTT. Full variable domain (rest looked up from reference TRBV9 and TRBJ2-3): DSGVTQTPKHLITATGQRVTLRCSPRSGDLSVYWYQQSLDQGLQFLIQYYNGEERAKGNILERFSAQQFPDLHSELNLSSLELGDSALYFCASSVGGQGTDTQYFGPGTRLTVL.

The V call is TRBV20-1, the J call TRBJ2-7; D gene unclear. The V end lost 2 bases, the J end lost 0 bases, and 8 bases lay between the germline ends. Germline CDR1 and CDR2: DFQATT and SNEGSKA (reference sequence). The CDR3 contains 13 residues. For the CDR3, the DNA is TGCAGTGCTAGATTGGGCAGCTCCTACGAGCAGTACTTC. This gives the protein CSARLGSSYEQYF.

This clonotype was picked up many times. The chain is built from TRBV4-1 and TRBJ2-2, with 8 bases aligning to TRBD2. CDR3 length: 15 residues. V lost 0 bases and J lost 7; bases outside the gene matches: 4. From germline, CDR1 is MGHRA and CDR2 YSYEKL. CDR3 loop: CASSQDSGGGGELFF. The CDR3 region has the DNA TGCGCCAGCAGCCAAGACAGCGGGGGTGGCGGGGAGCTGTTTTTT.

The chain has TRBV5-4 and TRBJ2-7, with unresolved D. The CDR3 totals 14 residues. Germline-derived CDR1 and CDR2 are SGHNT and YYREEE (reference sequence). V lost 2 bases and J lost 0, with 9 bases in between. The CDR3 sequence is CASSLDRASYEQYF. CDR3 DNA sequence: TGTGCCAGCAGCTTAGACCGGGCCTCCTACGAGCAGTACTTC.

This clonotype appeared many times. The CDR3: CSARASILAGGDVDTQYF. The CDR3 DNA is TGCAGTGCTAGAGCCTCTATACTAGCGGGGGGGGATGTAGATACGCAGTATTTT. The V gene is TRBV20-1, the J gene TRBJ2-3; 13 bases are shared with TRBD2. CDR1 and CDR2 (germline): DFQATT, SNEGSKA (reference sequence). The CDR3 runs 18 residues. V lost 1 base to trimming and J lost 5 bases; unmatched junction nucleotides: 12.

This clonotype was detected many times. The CDR3 bases are TGTGCCAGCAGCTTGGTGGTACATGAGCAGTTCTTC. It yields the protein CASSLVVHEQFF. This chain connects TRBV3-1 to TRBJ2-1; no reliable D call. CDR1 and CDR2 (germline): LGHDT, YNNKEL (reference sequence). The CDR3 has 12 residues. V dropped 5 bases and J dropped 8 bases, with 10 bases sitting between them.

This clonotype was counted ten times or more. The chain is built from TRBV6-6 and TRBJ2-7; D not certain. This CDR3 comprises 13 residues. Trimming pared 5 bases from V and 3 bases from J, leaving 11 bases between. Germline V gene sequence: CDR1 MNHNY, CDR2 SVGAGI (reference sequence). CDR3 amino acids: CASSRARDYEQYF. The CDR3 DNA sequence: TGTGCCAGCAGTCGGGCTAGGGACTACGAGCAGTACTTC.

This clonotype showed up many times. The rearrangement uses TRBV12-3 or TRBV12-4 and TRBJ2-2, with 9 bases lining up with TRBD2. The CDR3 length is 16 residues. V was clipped by 4 bases and J by 4 bases; unmatched bases: 7. The CDR3 spells CASSSPSGGRTGELFF. Written as DNA, the CDR3 is TGTGCCAGCAGTTCGCCGAGCGGGGGGCGCACCGGGGAGCTGTTTTTT.

The table lists this clonotype with many counts. The chain joins TRBV2 to TRBJ1-6, with a possible D match to TRBD1 (5 bases). Deletions cut 8 bases from V and 5 bases from J, with 13 bases between. Germline V gene data show CDR1 as SNHLY and CDR2 as FYNNEI. The CDR3 is 14 residues long. CDR3 nucleotide sequence: TGTGCCAGCTGGGGCTTGCAGGATAATTCACCCCTCCACTTT. It specifies CASWGLQDNSPLHF.

This clonotype was picked up many times. The chain couples TRBV12-5 to TRBJ2-1, with 12 bases fitting TRBD2. This CDR3 is 15 amino acids long. V was pared by 1 base and J by 8 bases, with 3 bases of the junction left unmatched. The germline CDR1 and CDR2 sequences are LGHNT and FRNRAP. CDR3 sequence (DNA): TGTGCTAGTGGTTTGGGGACTAGCGGGGCGCATGAGCAGTTCTTC. Its translation is CASGLGTSGAHEQFF.

The chain employs TRBV6-6 and TRBJ2-5, with 7 bases fitting TRBD1. The germline V gene has CDR1 MNHNY and CDR2 SVGAGI (reference sequence). J was trimmed by 5 bases and V by 3 bases; bases with no gene match: 6. This CDR3 has 14 amino acids. This CDR3 reads CASSYRGREETQYF. The CDR3 DNA follows: TGTGCCAGCAGTTATAGGGGGCGCGAGGAGACCCAGTACTTC.

This clonotype was seen at least ten times. The chain combines TRBV12-5 with TRBJ1-1, with TRBD1 identical over 7 bases. Germline lookup yields CDR1 LGHNT and CDR2 FRNRAP. The CDR3 contains 15 residues. The V segment lost 2 bases and the J segment 0 bases; nucleotides outside the gene matches: 3. The CDR3 DNA reads TGTGCTAGTGGTTTGCGGGGGACAGTGAACACTGAAGCTTTCTTT. This sequence encodes CASGLRGTVNTEAFF.

This clonotype was seen at least ten times. As DNA, the CDR3 is TGTGCCAGCAGCTTTAACTGGGTGACGAACACCGGGGAGCTGTTTTTT. Translating it yields CASSFNWVTNTGELFF. This rearrangement joins TRBV5-5 to TRBJ2-2; D not certain. The length of the CDR3 is 16 residues. CDR1 is SGHKS and CDR2 is YYEKEE in the germline V gene (reference sequence). V was pared by 2 bases and J by 0 bases, with 11 bases between. The complete variable domain, with remaining parts taken from reference TRBV5-5 and TRBJ2-2, reads DAGVTQSPTHLIKTRGQQVTLRCSPISGHKSVSWYQQVLGQGPQFIFQYYEKEERGRGNFPDRFSARQFPNYSSELNVNALLLGDSALYLCASSFNWVTNTGELFFGEGSRLTVL.

The table lists this clonotype with many counts. V and J are TRBV5-1 and TRBJ1-5; TRBD1 agrees at 7 bases. CDR3 length: 15 residues. From germline, CDR1 is SGHRS and CDR2 YFSETQ. J gave up 2 bases and V 5 bases, and 7 bases lay outside the gene matches. The CDR3 DNA follows: TGCGCCAGCAGGGAAGGTGACAGGGGCAATCAGCCCCAGCATTTT. This translates into CASREGDRGNQPQHF. Full variable domain (rest looked up from reference TRBV5-1 and TRBJ1-5): KAGVTQTPRYLIKTRGQQVTLSCSPISGHRSVSWYQQTPGQGLQFLFEYFSETQRNKGNFPGRFSGRQFSNSRSEMNVSTLELGDSALYLCASREGDRGNQPQHFGDGTRLSIL.

This clonotype showed up just a few times. V is TRBV7-8 and J is TRBJ2-3; TRBD1 matches at 7 bases. The CDR3 runs to 17 residues. The junction had 16 bases not matched to a gene; V was cut back by 5 bases and J by 5 bases. The V gene's germline CDR1 is SGHVS and CDR2 FQNEAQ. The CDR3 spells CASSPDRARRMGDTQYF. For the CDR3, the DNA is TGTGCCAGCAGCCCTGACAGGGCCCGACGAATGGGAGATACGCAGTATTTT.

This clonotype was counted many times. The rearrangement joins TRBV20-1 to TRBJ2-3, with D maybe TRBD2 (6 bases). Germline assignment: CDR1 DFQATT and CDR2 SNEGSKA (reference sequence). Trimming shortened V by 7 bases and J by 0 bases, and 14 bases separated the two germline ends. CDR3 size: 14 residues. In DNA, the CDR3 is TGCAGTGTTTTCCTTGCGGGGAGCACAGATACGCAGTATTTT. Protein: CSVFLAGSTDTQYF.

This clonotype was recorded at least ten times. V gene TRBV5-6 combines with J gene TRBJ2-3, with D perhaps assigned TRBD1 or TRBD2 (5 bases each). Germline V lookup: CDR1 SGHDT, CDR2 YYEEEE. Trimming cost V 1 base and J 3 bases, with 12 bases left between them. The CDR3 covers 15 residues. This CDR3 is CASSLLGASTDTQYF. CDR3 nucleotides: TGTGCCAGCAGCTTGCTCGGGGCTTCGACAGATACGCAGTATTTT.